This T cell receptor (beta chain) was captured by sequencing in a study of CD8 T cells in ankylosing spondylitis (dated by TCRdb to about 2017). For the study in its entirety: T cell receptor beta repertoires were profiled in healthy donors and ankylosing spondylitis patients so that disease-linked TCR variants could be found. The whole study cohort included over a hundred healthy donors and around 25 ankylosing spondylitis patients. Peripheral blood samples were taken, and synovial fluid was additionally collected from ankylosing spondylitis patients.

Paper-wide results and their limitations: The disease-linked clones were reported as significantly enriched in matched synovial fluid samples from ankylosing spondylitis patients. Blood from ankylosing spondylitis patients appeared to be characterized by a TCR beta motif composed of 7 to 9 highly homologous amino acid variants. In peripheral blood, the disease-linked clones were found at relatively low frequencies and had a CD8+ phenotype. Some motif variants were previously reported in synovial fluid and blood of reactive arthritis patients, suggesting common disease-initiation mechanisms.

In its sample, this clonotype was seen many times. What this receptor recognizes is not known. The sample holds no much larger clone one base away, and base qualities are not on file. Sequencing used an Illumina HiSeq 2500. Quantitative 5'-RACE with molecular barcodes was used to prepare TCR beta libraries. In the authors' own workflow: Disease-linked TCR variants were identified with a new computational method built on a probabilistic model of VDJ rearrangement. Using fastp trimming at Q25 and MiXCR clonotype assembly, TCRdb reanalyzed the public sequencing data and kept in-frame beta chains. A single entry per CDR3 protein holds the most common genes and DNA from its merged rows. Here the V and J calls rest on TCRdb's processing, not on the authors' analysis. In all, the sample holds about 36,000 distinct CDR3 sequences, and around 15% of those were seen once. The ten most abundant clones make up less than 35% of the sample.

Including cysteine and phenylalanine, the CDR3 has 14 amino acids. Only CDR3 DNA remains: 42 bases, in frame from the first base. CDR1 is given as SGHAT and CDR2 as FQNNGV, both from the germline V gene. The trim is 5 bases for V and 3 bases for J, with a gap of 13 bases between the germline ends. For each ankylosing spondylitis patient, the synovial fluid sample was matched to a blood sample from that same patient. The sequenced material came from synovial fluid, either unsorted or a sorted T cell fraction (not recorded which). The TCR sequence derives from a male donor with ankylosing spondylitis. This receptor chain uses TRBV11-2 and TRBJ1-1; a tentative D match to TRBD1 spans 6 bases. The CDR3 region reads CASSEQGTDTEAFF. The DNA sequence is given as TGTGCCAGCAGCGAACAGGGCACAGACACTGAAGCTTTCTTT.